The text below deals with one TCR beta chain. As yet, its antigen is unknown. Measured with immunoSEQ multiplex PCR; TCRdb has only the in-frame clones, and not every one. The sample has tens of thousands of clones, over 70% seen once. This entry is derived from a study of vaccination effects on CD4 cells after COVID-19. Antigen-specific CD4+ T cell clonotypes were called by their expansion after viral peptide-pool culture in ViraFEST. At the end of 10 days of culture, CD4+ T cells were isolated. Two-dose BNT162b2 or mRNA-1273 vaccination was given to participants. According to the study, vaccine recipients showed no prior SARS-CoV-2 infection and negative nucleocapsid antibodies. The specimen comprised CD4+ T cells from PBMCs cultured with HCoV-229E spike peptides, sampled after COVID-19 vaccination. The source is a human donor who received a COVID-19 vaccine.

CDR3 in DNA: TGTGCCAGCATGACCGGTAGCTCTGGAAACACCATATATTTT. Its protein is CASMTGSSGNTIYF. V is TRBV28 and J is TRBJ1-3; D remains unclear. This CDR3 spans 14 amino acids. Trimming stripped 7 bases from V and 0 bases from J, with 10 bases between. Germline CDR1 and CDR2: MDHEN and SYDVKM.